These 2 T cell receptor beta chains share one sample of origin, sequenced in a study of blood T cell repertoires in COVID-19. Here immunoSEQ multiplex PCR was the method, and the copy in TCRdb shows in-frame clones only, minus some. The data show 100,000 or so clones, with 80% to 90% seen just once and roughly 10% held by the top ten. Sequencing was carried out using peripheral blood. These receptors originate from a woman in her 70s with acute or convalescent COVID-19.

The rearrangement joins TRBV6-2 or TRBV6-3 to TRBJ2-7; tentatively, D is TRBD2 (6 bases). The CDR3 is made up of 17 amino acids. Germline CDR1 MNHEY, CDR2 SVGEGT. Between the trimmed V and J ends, which lost 0 bases and 4 bases, there was a span of 19 bases. The CDR3 loop reads CASSYSIGGKGLYEQYF. The CDR3 nucleotides are TGTGCCAGCAGTTACTCGATAGGCGGGAAGGGTTTGTACGAGCAGTACTTC.

Turning to this clone: In the same sample, other DNA sequences code for this CDR3. This chain links TRBV6-5 with TRBJ1-2; D is undetermined. This CDR3 has 15 residues. Germline V CDR1 and CDR2: MNHEY, SVGAGI. V dropped 1 base and J dropped 3 bases, with 12 bases sitting between them. Written as DNA, the CDR3 is TGTGCCAGCAGTTACTTTCGGGGTAACGACTATGGCTACACCTTC. As protein: CASSYFRGNDYGYTF.